The rows below give T cell receptor beta chains drawn from one sample of a study of T cells in Graves' hyperthyroidism and ophthalmopathy. TCRdb recomputed calls from the multiplex PCR reads with MiXCR, one row per CDR3 protein. The repertoire holds approximately 360,000 distinct CDR3 sequences, with 20% to 30% as singletons. The sequencing sample was made of blood. The origin of the receptors is a man aged 45-65 years with Graves' hyperthyroidism. The CDR3 runs from the conserved cysteine through the conserved F or W. A D gene is named only where the DNA matches it firmly. A clone size is listed for some rows: how often the clone was seen (once, few, many), or a class if it is expanded.

clone size: NA; D gene: TRBD2; J gene: TRBJ2-3; V gene: TRBV7-6; CDR3 protein: CASSPYPAGAPINTQYF; CDR3 DNA: TGTGCCAGCAGCCCCTATCCTGCGGGAGCTCCGATTAATACGCAGTATTTT
clone size: few; D gene: TRBD1; J gene: TRBJ2-7; V gene: TRBV29-1; CDR3 protein: CSVARTGLAYEQYF; CDR3 DNA: TGCAGCGTTGCGAGGACAGGTCTTGCCTACGAGCAGTACTTC
clone size: NA; D gene: TRBD2; J gene: TRBJ2-5; V gene: TRBV2; CDR3 protein: CASTALSGRARETQYF; CDR3 DNA: TGTGCCAGCACGGCCTTAAGCGGGAGGGCCCGGGAGACCCAGTACTTC
clone size: NA; D gene: NA; J gene: TRBJ1-2; V gene: TRBV19; CDR3 protein: CASSIEGAVGYTF; CDR3 DNA: TGTGCCAGTAGTATAGAGGGGGCGGTTGGCTACACCTTC
clone size: many; D gene: NA; J gene: TRBJ2-7; V gene: TRBV12-3/TRBV12-4; CDR3 protein: CASGGTHSYEQYF; CDR3 DNA: TGTGCCAGCGGTGGGACCCATTCCTACGAGCAGTACTTC
clone size: NA; D gene: TRBD1; J gene: TRBJ2-5; V gene: TRBV5-6; CDR3 protein: CASSSRDRGQETQYF; CDR3 DNA: TGTGCCAGCAGCTCACGGGACAGAGGCCAAGAGACCCAGTACTTC
clone size: NA; D gene: NA; J gene: TRBJ2-3; V gene: TRBV19; CDR3 protein: CASSTSGARTDTQYF; CDR3 DNA: TGTGCCAGTAGTACCTCGGGGGCCCGCACAGATACGCAGTATTTT
clone size: few; D gene: NA; J gene: TRBJ2-3; V gene: TRBV3-1; CDR3 protein: CASSYGSLRGDTQYF; CDR3 DNA: TGTGCCAGCAGCTACGGGTCCCTACGGGGAGATACGCAGTATTTT
clone size: NA; D gene: NA; J gene: TRBJ2-7; V gene: TRBV27; CDR3 protein: CASSFKRSSYEQYF; CDR3 DNA: TGTGCCAGCAGTTTTAAACGGAGCTCCTACGAGCAGTACTTC
clone size: NA; D gene: NA; J gene: TRBJ1-6; V gene: TRBV20-1; CDR3 protein: CSAREGNSPLHF; CDR3 DNA: TGCAGTGCCCGGGAGGGAAATTCACCCCTCCACTTT
clone size: few; D gene: NA; J gene: TRBJ2-1; V gene: TRBV12-3/TRBV12-4; CDR3 protein: CASSLTNEQFF; CDR3 DNA: TGTGCCAGCAGTTTAACCAATGAGCAGTTCTTC
clone size: many; D gene: NA; J gene: TRBJ2-1; V gene: TRBV11-3; CDR3 protein: CASSPLGYGNNEQFF; CDR3 DNA: TGTGCCAGCAGCCCACTCGGGTACGGTAACAATGAGCAGTTCTTC
clone size: NA; D gene: TRBD2; J gene: TRBJ2-1; V gene: TRBV27; CDR3 protein: CASSELASGAPYNEQFF; CDR3 DNA: TGTGCCAGCAGTGAACTGGCTAGCGGGGCCCCTTACAATGAGCAGTTCTTC
clone size: many; D gene: NA; J gene: TRBJ1-1; V gene: TRBV28; CDR3 protein: CASSITGRETFF; CDR3 DNA: TGTGCCAGCAGCATTACAGGGCGCGAGACTTTCTTT
clone size: NA; D gene: TRBD2; J gene: TRBJ2-4; V gene: TRBV20-1; CDR3 protein: CSAYSGLAGTNIQYF; CDR3 DNA: TGCAGTGCTTACTCAGGACTAGCGGGAACAAACATTCAGTACTTC